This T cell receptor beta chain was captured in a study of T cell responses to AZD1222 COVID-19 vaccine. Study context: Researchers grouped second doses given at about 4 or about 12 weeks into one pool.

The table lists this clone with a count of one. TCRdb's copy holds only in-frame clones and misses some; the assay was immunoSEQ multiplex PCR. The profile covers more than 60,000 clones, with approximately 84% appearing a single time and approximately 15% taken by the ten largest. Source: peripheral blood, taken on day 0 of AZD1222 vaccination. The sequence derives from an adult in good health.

CDR3 loop: CASSAAGGYGYTF. The CDR3 bases are TGTGCCAGCAGTGCTGCGGGGGGCTATGGCTACACCTTC. The chain employs TRBV12-3 or TRBV12-4 and TRBJ1-2, with a possible D match to TRBD1 (5 bases). CDR3 length: 13 amino acids. V was trimmed by 5 bases and J by 4 bases, leaving 11 bases between them.